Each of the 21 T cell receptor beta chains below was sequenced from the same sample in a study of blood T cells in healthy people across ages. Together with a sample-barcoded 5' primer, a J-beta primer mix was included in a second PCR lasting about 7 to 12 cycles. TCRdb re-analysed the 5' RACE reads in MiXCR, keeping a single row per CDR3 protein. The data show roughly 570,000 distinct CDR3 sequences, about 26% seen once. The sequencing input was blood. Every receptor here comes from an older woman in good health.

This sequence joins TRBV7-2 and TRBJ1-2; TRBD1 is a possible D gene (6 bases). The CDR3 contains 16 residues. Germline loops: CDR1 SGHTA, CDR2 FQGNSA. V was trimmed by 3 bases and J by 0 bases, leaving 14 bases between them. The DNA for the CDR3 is TGTGCCAGCAGCTTCTGGGGGGCACTATCTAACTATGGCTACACCTTC. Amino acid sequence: CASSFWGALSNYGYTF. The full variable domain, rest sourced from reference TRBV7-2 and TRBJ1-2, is GAGVSQSPSNKVTEKGKDVELRCDPISGHTALYWYRQSLGQGLEFLIYFQGNSAPDKSGLPSDRFSAERTGGSVSTLTIQRTQQEDSAVYLCASSFWGALSNYGYTFGSGTRLTVV.

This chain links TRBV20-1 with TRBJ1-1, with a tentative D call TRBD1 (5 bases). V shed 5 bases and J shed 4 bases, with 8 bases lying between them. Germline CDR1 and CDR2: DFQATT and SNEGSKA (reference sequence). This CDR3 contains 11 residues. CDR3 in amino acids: CSAEGVTEAFF. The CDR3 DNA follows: TGCAGTGCTGAAGGGGTCACTGAAGCTTTCTTT.

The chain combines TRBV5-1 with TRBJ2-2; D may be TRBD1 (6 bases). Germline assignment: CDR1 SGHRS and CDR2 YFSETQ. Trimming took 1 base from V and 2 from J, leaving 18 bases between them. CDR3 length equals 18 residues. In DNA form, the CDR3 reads TGCGCCAGCAGCTTGAAGGTGGCGACAGGAGTTAACACCGGGGAGCTGTTTTTT. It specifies CASSLKVATGVNTGELFF.

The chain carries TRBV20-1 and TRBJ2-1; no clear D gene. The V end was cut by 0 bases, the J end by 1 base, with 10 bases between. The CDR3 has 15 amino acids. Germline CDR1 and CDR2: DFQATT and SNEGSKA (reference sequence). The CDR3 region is CSAREPKRSYNEQFF. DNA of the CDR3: TGCAGTGCTAGAGAACCTAAAAGGTCCTACAATGAGCAGTTCTTC.

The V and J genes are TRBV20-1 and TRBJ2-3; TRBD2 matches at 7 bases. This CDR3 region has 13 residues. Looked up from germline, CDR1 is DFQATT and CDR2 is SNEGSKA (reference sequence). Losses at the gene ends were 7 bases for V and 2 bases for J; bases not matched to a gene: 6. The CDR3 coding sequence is TGCAGTGTGGACGGGACTACCACAGATACGCAGTATTTT. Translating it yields CSVDGTTTDTQYF.

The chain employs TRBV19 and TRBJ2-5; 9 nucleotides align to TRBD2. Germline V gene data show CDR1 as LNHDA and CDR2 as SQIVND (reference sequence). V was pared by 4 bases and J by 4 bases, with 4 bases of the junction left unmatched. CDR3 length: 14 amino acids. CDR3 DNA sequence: TGTGCCAGTAGTAGCCAACTAGCGGGAGAGACCCAGTACTTC. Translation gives CASSSQLAGETQYF.

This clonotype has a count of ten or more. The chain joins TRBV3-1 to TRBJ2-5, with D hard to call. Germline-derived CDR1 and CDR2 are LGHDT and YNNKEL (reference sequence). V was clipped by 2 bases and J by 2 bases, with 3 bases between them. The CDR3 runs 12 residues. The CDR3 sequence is CASSQRQETQYF. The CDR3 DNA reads TGTGCCAGCAGCCAACGTCAAGAGACCCAGTACTTC.

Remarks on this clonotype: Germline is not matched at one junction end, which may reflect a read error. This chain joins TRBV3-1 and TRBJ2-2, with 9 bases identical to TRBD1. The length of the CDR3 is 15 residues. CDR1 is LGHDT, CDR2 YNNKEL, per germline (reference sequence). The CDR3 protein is CASTPGQGEVGELFF. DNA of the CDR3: TGCGCCAGCACTCCGGGACAGGGAGAAGTCGGGGAGCTGTTTTTT.

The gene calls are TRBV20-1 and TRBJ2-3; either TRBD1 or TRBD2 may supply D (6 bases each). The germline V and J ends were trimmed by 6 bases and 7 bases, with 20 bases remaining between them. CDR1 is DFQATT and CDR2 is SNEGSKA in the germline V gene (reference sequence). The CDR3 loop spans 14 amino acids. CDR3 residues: CSAAGTGAYNTQYF. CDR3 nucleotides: TGCAGTGCCGCCGGGACGGGGGCCTACAATACGCAGTATTTT.

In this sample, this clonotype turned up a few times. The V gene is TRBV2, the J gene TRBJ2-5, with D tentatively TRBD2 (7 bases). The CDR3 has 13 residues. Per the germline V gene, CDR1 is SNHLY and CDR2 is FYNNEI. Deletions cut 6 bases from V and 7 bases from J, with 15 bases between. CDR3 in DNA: TGTGCCAGCAGCGAACGGGGGGCCGGGACCCAGTACTTC. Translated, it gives CASSERGAGTQYF.

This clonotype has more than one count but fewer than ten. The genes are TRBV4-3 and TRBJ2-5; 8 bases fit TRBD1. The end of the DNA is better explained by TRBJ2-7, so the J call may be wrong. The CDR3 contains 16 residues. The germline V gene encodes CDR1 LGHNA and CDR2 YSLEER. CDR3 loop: CASSQGTGSFSYEQYF. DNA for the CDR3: TGCGCCAGCAGCCAAGGGACAGGGTCCTTCTCCTACGAGCAGTACTTC.

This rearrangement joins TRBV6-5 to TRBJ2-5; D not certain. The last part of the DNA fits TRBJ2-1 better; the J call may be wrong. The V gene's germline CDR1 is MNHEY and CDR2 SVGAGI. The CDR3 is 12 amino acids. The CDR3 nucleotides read TGTGCCAGCAGTTACAGAAGGAATGAGCAGTTCTTC. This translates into CASSYRRNEQFF.

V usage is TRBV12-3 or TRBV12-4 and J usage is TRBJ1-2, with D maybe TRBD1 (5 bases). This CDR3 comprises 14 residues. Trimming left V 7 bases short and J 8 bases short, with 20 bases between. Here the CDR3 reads CASTLGGHQWGYTF. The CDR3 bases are TGTGCCAGCACCCTTGGGGGTCACCAGTGGGGCTACACCTTC.

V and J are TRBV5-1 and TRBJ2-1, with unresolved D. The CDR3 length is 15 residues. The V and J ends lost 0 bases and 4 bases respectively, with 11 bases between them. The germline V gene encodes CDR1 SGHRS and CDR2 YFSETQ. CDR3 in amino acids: CASSLDRTGYNEQFF. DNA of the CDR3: TGCGCCAGCAGCTTGGACCGGACCGGGTACAATGAGCAGTTCTTC.

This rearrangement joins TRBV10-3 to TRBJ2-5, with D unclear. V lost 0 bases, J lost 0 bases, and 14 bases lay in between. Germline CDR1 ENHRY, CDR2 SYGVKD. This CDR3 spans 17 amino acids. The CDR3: CAISESGRNPYQETQYF. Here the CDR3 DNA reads TGTGCCATCAGTGAGTCGGGCCGGAACCCTTACCAAGAGACCCAGTACTTC.

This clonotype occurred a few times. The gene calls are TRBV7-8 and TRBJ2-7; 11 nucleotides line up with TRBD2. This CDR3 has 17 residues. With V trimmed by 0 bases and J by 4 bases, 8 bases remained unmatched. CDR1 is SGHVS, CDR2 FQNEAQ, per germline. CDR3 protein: CASSLAASGGLPYEQYF. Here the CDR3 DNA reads TGTGCCAGCAGCTTAGCGGCTAGCGGGGGGCTGCCGTACGAGCAGTACTTC. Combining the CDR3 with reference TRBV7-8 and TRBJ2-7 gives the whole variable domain GAGVSQSPRYKVAKRGQDVALRCDPISGHVSLFWYQQALGQGPEFLTYFQNEAQLDKSGLPSDRFFAERPEGSVSTLKIQRTQQEDSAVYLCASSLAASGGLPYEQYFGPGTRLTVT.

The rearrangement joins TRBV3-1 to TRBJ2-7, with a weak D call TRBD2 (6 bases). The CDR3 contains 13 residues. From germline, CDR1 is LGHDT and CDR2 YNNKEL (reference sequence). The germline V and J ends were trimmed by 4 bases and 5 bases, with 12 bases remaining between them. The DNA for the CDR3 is TGTGCCAGCAGCCGGTCAGGAGGGAACGAGCAGTACTTC. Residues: CASSRSGGNEQYF.

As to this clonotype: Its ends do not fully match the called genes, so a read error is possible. CDR3 sequence reads: CSVGTGMGGGELVF. The CDR3 coding sequence is TGCAGCGTTGGGACAGGGATGGGGGGCGGGGAGCTGGTTTTT. The genes are TRBV29-1 and TRBJ2-2, with 8 bases aligning to TRBD1. The germline V gene encodes CDR1 SQVTM and CDR2 ANQGSEA. The CDR3 is 14 residues long.

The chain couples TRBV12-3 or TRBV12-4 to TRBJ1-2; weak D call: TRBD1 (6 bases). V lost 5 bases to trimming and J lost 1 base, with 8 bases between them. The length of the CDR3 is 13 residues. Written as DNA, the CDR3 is TGTGCCAGCAGTATACAGGGTAACTATGGCTACACCTTC. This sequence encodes CASSIQGNYGYTF.

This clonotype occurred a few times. CDR3 bases: TGTGCCATCAGTGAGGGGAGGGGGCGAGAGACCCAGTACTTC. It is translated as CAISEGRGRETQYF. The genes are TRBV10-3 and TRBJ2-5; D possibly uses TRBD1 or TRBD2 (7 bases each). Trimming pared 2 bases from V and 4 bases from J, leaving 11 bases between. The CDR3 has 14 residues. CDR1 is ENHRY, CDR2 SYGVKD, per germline.

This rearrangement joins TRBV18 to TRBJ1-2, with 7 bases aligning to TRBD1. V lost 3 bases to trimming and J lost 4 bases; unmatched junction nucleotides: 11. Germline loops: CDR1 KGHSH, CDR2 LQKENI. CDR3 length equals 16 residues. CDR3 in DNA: TGTGCCAGCTCACCGGGACAGATAACCATGGGCTATGGCTACACCTTC. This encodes CASSPGQITMGYGYTF.